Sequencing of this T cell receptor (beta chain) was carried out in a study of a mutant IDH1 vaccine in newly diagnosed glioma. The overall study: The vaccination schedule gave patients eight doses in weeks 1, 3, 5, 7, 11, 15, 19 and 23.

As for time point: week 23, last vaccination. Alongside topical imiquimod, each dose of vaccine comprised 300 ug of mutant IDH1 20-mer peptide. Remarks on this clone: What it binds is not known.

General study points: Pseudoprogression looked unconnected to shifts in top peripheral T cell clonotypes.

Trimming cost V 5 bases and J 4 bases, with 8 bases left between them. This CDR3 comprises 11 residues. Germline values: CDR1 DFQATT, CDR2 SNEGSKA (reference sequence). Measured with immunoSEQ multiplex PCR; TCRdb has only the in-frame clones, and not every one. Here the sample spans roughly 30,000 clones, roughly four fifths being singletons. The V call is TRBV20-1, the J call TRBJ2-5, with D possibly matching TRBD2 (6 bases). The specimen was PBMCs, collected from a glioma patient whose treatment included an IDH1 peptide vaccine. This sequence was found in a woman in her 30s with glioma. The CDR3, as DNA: TGCAGTGCTCCGCGGGGAGAGACCCAGTACTTC. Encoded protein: CSAPRGETQYF.